This TCR beta chain was recorded in a study of T cell clonotyping in hematopoietic cell transplantation (dated by TCRdb to 2020 to 2023). Background on the whole study: A total of 135 blood samples were collected in the study from about 40 consecutive transplant recipients and their related donors. Patients were recruited between September 2015 and January 2017 and followed until late 2020 or death. Beyond this particular receptor, the publication reports: Recipient repertoires showed only a small fraction of overlap with donor repertoires, and over 97% appeared de novo at the given depth. Broader posttransplant TCR repertoire diversity was predicted by donor and pretransplant recipient Inverse Simpson Index values. After transplant, TCR diversity in recipients dropped, and pathologically expanded clonotypes climbed progressively between day 30 and day 180. The sample size was limited, and CD4 and CD8 repertoire contributions could not be separated because cells were not sorted.

Blood samples for TCR beta sequencing were given by related transplant donors. Using Nuclei Lysis Solution, genomic DNA was extracted from unfractionated peripheral blood mononuclear cells that were either fresh or cryopreserved. The immunoSEQ assay, a bias-controlled multiplex PCR using V- and J-specific primers, was used to amplify TCR beta CDR3 regions from genomic DNA. A proprietary barcode and Illumina adapter sequences were added to the CDR3 amplicons in a second PCR step. CDR3 libraries were sequenced on an Illumina MiSeq instrument. The authors' analysis ran thus. Export and quality control were handled in immunoSEQ Analyzer 3.0, while downstream analyses relied on R Bioconductor and Immunarch. Repertoire metrics were calculated using only productive rearrangements within the normalized downsampled data set. In the normalized cohort, a clonotype counted as pathologically expanded if the clonotype was larger than 5 templates. The Inverse Simpson Index served as the measure of repertoire diversity. CMV-specificity analyses were carried out on the non-normalized data set to capture all clonotypes. In its TCRdb copy, this immuneACCESS table keeps in-frame sequences only and misses some clones. Where compared with another copy, unresolved V genes explain less than half of these, and the others have no known cause. D and trimming were read from the DNA, whereas the V and J calls and clone size are those reported in that table. This sample is represented by tens of thousands of clones; 94% of them were singletons. About 0.8% of the sample goes to the ten largest clones.

Concerning this clone: Its target antigen remains unknown. Per-nucleotide qualities are absent, and no much larger clonotype sits a single base away.

The sample taken for sequencing was peripheral blood mononuclear cells. This clonotype was obtained from a woman between 50 and 59 years old in good health. Some clones in this sample may be carry-over from other donors' samples.

The CDR3 reads CASSPSHRAYEQYF. The nucleotide sequence is TGTGCCAGCAGTCCCTCTCACAGGGCCTACGAGCAGTACTTC. The V gene is TRBV6-5 and the J gene is TRBJ2-7; TRBD1 could be the D gene, as 6 bases match. CDR1 and CDR2 are drawn from the germline V gene: MNHEY, SVGAGI. V is cut by 5 bases and J by 2 bases, and the space between the germline ends is 13 bases. The CDR3 contains 14 residues, cysteine and phenylalanine counted. Only the CDR3 DNA is retained, 42 bases long and in frame from the first base.